Listed below are T cell receptor beta chains from one sample, sequenced in a study of response to subunit inactivated influenza vaccine. TCRdb redid the calling of the RT-PCR reads with MiXCR, one entry per CDR3 protein. Among hundreds of thousands of distinct CDR3 sequences, 14% were seen once, and the ten largest hold around 7.6%. The source was PBMCs from blood, collected roughly 2 weeks before vaccination. Receptors were obtained from a man between 50 and 59 years old who received an inactivated influenza vaccine. Both conserved end residues are part of each CDR3. A D gene is named only where the DNA matches it firmly. Only some rows state a clone size, as once, few, many or a class for expanded clones.

j_gene: TRBJ2-1
abundance: .
d_gene: .
v_gene: TRBV28
CDR3nt: TGTGCCAGCAGTATCCCCGAGACAGGGAGGGTCAATGAGCAGTTCTTC
CDR3aa: CASSIPETGRVNEQFF

j_gene: TRBJ2-3
abundance: many
d_gene: TRBD2
v_gene: TRBV20-1
CDR3nt: TGCAGTGCTTCAGGAGGGACTAGCGGGGGGAGCACAGATACGCAGTATTTT
CDR3aa: CSASGGTSGGSTDTQYF

j_gene: TRBJ1-5
abundance: few
d_gene: .
v_gene: TRBV2
CDR3nt: TGTGCCAGCAGTTACACAGGACACTATAGCAATCAGCCCCAGCATTTT
CDR3aa: CASSYTGHYSNQPQHF

j_gene: TRBJ2-1
abundance: .
d_gene: TRBD2
v_gene: TRBV12-3/TRBV12-4
CDR3nt: TGTGCCAGCAGCGGCTTAGCGGGGGACTCCTACAATGAGCAGTTCTTC
CDR3aa: CASSGLAGDSYNEQFF

j_gene: TRBJ2-5
abundance: .
d_gene: .
v_gene: TRBV7-8
CDR3nt: TGTGCCAGCAGCCCCGTGGAGGGGGGGCGAGAGACCCAGTACTTC
CDR3aa: CASSPVEGGRETQYF

j_gene: TRBJ2-1
abundance: many
d_gene: TRBD2
v_gene: TRBV20-1
CDR3nt: TGCAGTGCTAGAGATGTTAGCGGGACCACCTACAATGAGCAGTTCTTC
CDR3aa: CSARDVSGTTYNEQFF

j_gene: TRBJ2-7
abundance: .
d_gene: .
v_gene: TRBV19
CDR3nt: TGTGCCAGTAGCCCGACAGGCCCACCTCAATACGAGCAGTACTTC
CDR3aa: CASSPTGPPQYEQYF

j_gene: TRBJ2-7
abundance: few
d_gene: .
v_gene: TRBV7-4
CDR3nt: TGTGCCAGCAGCTTAGCCCACCACAGGACCGTCGTAGGCTCCTACGAGCAGTACTTC
CDR3aa: CASSLAHHRTVVGSYEQYF

j_gene: TRBJ1-2
abundance: .
d_gene: .
v_gene: TRBV12-3/TRBV12-4
CDR3nt: TGTGCCAGCAGTTTAGACAGCTCCTTTTCTGGCTACACCTTC
CDR3aa: CASSLDSSFSGYTF

j_gene: TRBJ2-7
abundance: .
d_gene: .
v_gene: TRBV27
CDR3nt: TGTGCCAGCAGCACAGTCGGGAGCGAGCAGTACTTC
CDR3aa: CASSTVGSEQYF

j_gene: TRBJ1-3
abundance: many
d_gene: .
v_gene: TRBV6-5
CDR3nt: TGTGCCAGCAGTTACTCCGCAGAGATAAACACCATATATTTT
CDR3aa: CASSYSAEINTIYF

j_gene: TRBJ2-7
abundance: .
d_gene: .
v_gene: TRBV7-2
CDR3nt: TGTGCCAGCAGCTCCATAAGGGGCAACGAGCAGTACTTC
CDR3aa: CASSSIRGNEQYF

j_gene: TRBJ2-1
abundance: many
d_gene: TRBD1
v_gene: TRBV5-1
CDR3nt: TGCGCCAGCAGCTCGCAGGGGGTGGGCAATGAGCAGTTCTTC
CDR3aa: CASSSQGVGNEQFF

j_gene: TRBJ1-1
abundance: .
d_gene: .
v_gene: TRBV7-9
CDR3nt: TGTGCCAGCAGCTCACAGGGTGGCTTGAACACTGAAGCTTTCTTT
CDR3aa: CASSSQGGLNTEAFF

j_gene: TRBJ2-7
abundance: few
d_gene: TRBD2
v_gene: TRBV4-2
CDR3nt: TGTGCCAGCAGCCAAGATATAGCGGGAGGCTACGAGCAGTACTTC
CDR3aa: CASSQDIAGGYEQYF

j_gene: TRBJ2-2
abundance: .
d_gene: .
v_gene: TRBV5-1
CDR3nt: TGCGCCAGCACCCCACAGGGACGTGTGGCCGGGGAGCTGTTTTTT
CDR3aa: CASTPQGRVAGELFF

j_gene: TRBJ2-1
abundance: many
d_gene: TRBD2
v_gene: TRBV12-3/TRBV12-4
CDR3nt: TGTGCCACCCTTGTGGCGGGAGGCCCCTACAATGAGCAGTTCTTC
CDR3aa: CATLVAGGPYNEQFF

j_gene: TRBJ2-5
abundance: many
d_gene: TRBD2
v_gene: TRBV29-1
CDR3nt: TGCAGCGTATCGACTAGCGGGAGATTCGAGACCCAGTACTTC
CDR3aa: CSVSTSGRFETQYF

j_gene: TRBJ2-7
abundance: .
d_gene: TRBD2
v_gene: TRBV20-1
CDR3nt: TGCAGTGCTAGGCCAAGCGGGACCAGCTCCTACGAGCAGTACTTC
CDR3aa: CSARPSGTSSYEQYF

j_gene: TRBJ2-2
abundance: few
d_gene: .
v_gene: TRBV18
CDR3nt: TGTGCCAGCTCACCACTGACAGGACCGAACACCGGGGAGCTGTTTTTT
CDR3aa: CASSPLTGPNTGELFF

j_gene: TRBJ1-1
abundance: .
d_gene: .
v_gene: TRBV7-6
CDR3nt: TGTGCCAGCAGCTTAGAAGGAGCCCTTTCGGCGCGAGGGAACACTGAAGCTTTCTTT
CDR3aa: CASSLEGALSARGNTEAFF

j_gene: TRBJ1-1
abundance: .
d_gene: TRBD1
v_gene: TRBV30
CDR3nt: TGTGCCTGGGTGACAGGGAGTGAAGCTTTCTTT
CDR3aa: CAWVTGSEAFF

j_gene: TRBJ2-7
abundance: few
d_gene: TRBD1
v_gene: TRBV20-1
CDR3nt: TGCAGTGCTAGATACCGGACAGGGATGAGCTACGAGCAGTACTTC
CDR3aa: CSARYRTGMSYEQYF

j_gene: TRBJ2-3
abundance: many
d_gene: .
v_gene: TRBV5-1
CDR3nt: TGCGCCAGCAGCTTAGATGGGGGGCTTGGCACAGATACGCAGTATTTT
CDR3aa: CASSLDGGLGTDTQYF

j_gene: TRBJ2-3
abundance: few
d_gene: .
v_gene: TRBV7-9
CDR3nt: TGTGCCAGCAGCATTAGTGGTCTTCAGAGCGCAGATACGCAGTATTTT
CDR3aa: CASSISGLQSADTQYF

j_gene: TRBJ2-3
abundance: .
d_gene: TRBD2
v_gene: TRBV4-2
CDR3nt: TGTGCCAGCAGCCAAAGAGCGGGGGTGACCACAGATACGCAGTATTTT
CDR3aa: CASSQRAGVTTDTQYF

j_gene: TRBJ2-1
abundance: few
d_gene: .
v_gene: TRBV6-2/TRBV6-3
CDR3nt: TGTGCCAGCAGTTGGCCTAATGAGCAGTTCTTC
CDR3aa: CASSWPNEQFF

j_gene: TRBJ2-3
abundance: few
d_gene: .
v_gene: TRBV6-2/TRBV6-3
CDR3nt: TGTGCCAGCAGCATACAGGGCCTTGGTGGGTATTTT
CDR3aa: CASSIQGLGGYF

j_gene: TRBJ2-7
abundance: many
d_gene: .
v_gene: TRBV7-2
CDR3nt: TGTGCCAGCAGCTTAGGGGGGACGGTGGCATGGGAGCAGTACTTC
CDR3aa: CASSLGGTVAWEQYF

j_gene: TRBJ2-2
abundance: .
d_gene: .
v_gene: TRBV2
CDR3nt: TGTGCCAGGGGGACGGAGAACACCGGGGAGCTGTTTTTT
CDR3aa: CARGTENTGELFF

j_gene: TRBJ2-1
abundance: many
d_gene: TRBD2
v_gene: TRBV2
CDR3nt: TGTGCCAGCAGTGAGGGGACTAGCCGTGTGAATGAGCAGTTCTTC
CDR3aa: CASSEGTSRVNEQFF

j_gene: TRBJ1-5
abundance: few
d_gene: .
v_gene: TRBV27
CDR3nt: TGTGCCAGCAGTGCATGGGGGAGCAATCAGCCCCAGCATTTT
CDR3aa: CASSAWGSNQPQHF

j_gene: TRBJ2-1
abundance: .
d_gene: TRBD2
v_gene: TRBV12-3/TRBV12-4
CDR3nt: TGTGCCAGCAGTTTCGGCGGGAGTAACAATGAGCAGTTCTTC
CDR3aa: CASSFGGSNNEQFF

j_gene: TRBJ2-1
abundance: .
d_gene: .
v_gene: TRBV27
CDR3nt: TGTGCCAGCAGTTTTCTCCCCTTAGGGGAGCCATACAATGAGCAGTTCTTC
CDR3aa: CASSFLPLGEPYNEQFF

j_gene: TRBJ1-4
abundance: few
d_gene: .
v_gene: TRBV5-1
CDR3nt: TGCGCCAGCAGCTTGGAAGGGCGGAATGAAAAACTGTTTTTT
CDR3aa: CASSLEGRNEKLFF

j_gene: TRBJ2-5
abundance: .
d_gene: TRBD2
v_gene: TRBV29-1
CDR3nt: TGCAGCGTTGCGACTAGCCTGGAGACCCAGTACTTC
CDR3aa: CSVATSLETQYF

j_gene: TRBJ2-5
abundance: few
d_gene: .
v_gene: TRBV4-3
CDR3nt: TGCGCCAGCAGCCCTACGGGGGTTGGGGAGACCCAGTACTTC
CDR3aa: CASSPTGVGETQYF

j_gene: TRBJ2-2
abundance: .
d_gene: TRBD2
v_gene: TRBV5-1
CDR3nt: TGCGCCAGCAAAAGACTAGCGGAGAACACCGGGGAGCTGTTTTTT
CDR3aa: CASKRLAENTGELFF

j_gene: TRBJ2-5
abundance: .
d_gene: TRBD2
v_gene: TRBV9
CDR3nt: TGTGCCAGCAGCGTAGCGGCGGGAGGAACCCAAGAGACCCAGTACTTC
CDR3aa: CASSVAAGGTQETQYF

j_gene: TRBJ2-2
abundance: few
d_gene: .
v_gene: TRBV4-3
CDR3nt: TGCGCCAGCAGGCAACAGGTATCCGCCGGGGAGCTGTTTTTT
CDR3aa: CASRQQVSAGELFF

j_gene: TRBJ2-5
abundance: .
d_gene: TRBD2
v_gene: TRBV7-7
CDR3nt: TGTGCCAGCAGTAAGGGACTAGCGGGAGTAGGGGGAGAGACCCAGTACTTC
CDR3aa: CASSKGLAGVGGETQYF

j_gene: TRBJ1-3
abundance: .
d_gene: .
v_gene: TRBV28
CDR3nt: TGTGCCAGCAGTTTACCCCCCAGGGTCTCTGGAAACACCATATATTTT
CDR3aa: CASSLPPRVSGNTIYF

j_gene: TRBJ2-2
abundance: many
d_gene: .
v_gene: TRBV7-2
CDR3nt: TGTGCCAGCAGCTTAGCGGGAGGACCTCCCGGGGAGCTGTTTTTT
CDR3aa: CASSLAGGPPGELFF

j_gene: TRBJ2-5
abundance: few
d_gene: .
v_gene: TRBV5-1
CDR3nt: TGCGCCAGCAGCTCTGACGGGATAGAGGAGACCCAGTACTTC
CDR3aa: CASSSDGIEETQYF

j_gene: TRBJ1-6
abundance: few
d_gene: .
v_gene: TRBV10-3
CDR3nt: TGTGCCATCAGTGAGTCGATTCCAGGGGTAAATTCACCCCTCCACTTT
CDR3aa: CAISESIPGVNSPLHF